This TCR beta chain was profiled in a study of siplizumab effects on memory and regulatory T cells. Sequencing used immunoSEQ multiplex PCR; TCRdb keeps in-frame clones, though not all of them. The table lists about 100,000 clones, about 94% of them singletons. This CDR3 region has 17 residues. The J segment lost 2 bases and the V segment lost 1 base, leaving 7 bases of the junction unmatched. The germline CDR1 and CDR2 sequences are LNHDA and SQIVND (reference sequence). This chain connects TRBV19 to TRBJ1-1; 10 positions agree with TRBD1. This TCR derives from a human donor in good health. The sample consisted of non-Treg CD4+ T cells sorted from blood. CDR3 region: CASSIGGTGATNTEAFF. The CDR3 nucleotides are TGTGCCAGTAGTATAGGAGGGACAGGGGCAACCAACACTGAAGCTTTCTTT.